The 10 T cell receptor beta chains listed next were all sequenced from one sample in a study of Ad26.COV2.S vaccination and SARS-CoV-2 variants. Produced via immunoSEQ multiplex PCR; TCRdb's table is partial and in-frame only. Of some 320,000 clones detected, about 82% appear once; the ten largest clones hold 2% to 2.5%. Treatment indicated: around 19 received Ad26.COV2.S at low or high dose, single or two shots; roughly five received placebo; per-sample allocation not given. All samples were drawn on day 63, counting from the first vaccine or placebo injection. The specimen comprised peripheral blood, sampled in a trial of Ad26.COV2.S vaccine versus placebo. Receptor source: a person between 18 and 65 years old who received the Ad26.COV2.S COVID-19 vaccine or a placebo.

The J gene is TRBJ1-2, the V gene TRBV7-9; D is possibly TRBD1 (6 bases). CDR1 SEHNR and CDR2 FQNEAQ come from the germline V gene (reference sequence). The CDR3 runs 17 residues. V gave up 1 base and J gave up 2 bases, with 17 bases separating them. The CDR3 DNA reads TGTGCCAGCAGCTTAGGGGAGGGGGACACACCCAACTATGGCTACACCTTC. Protein: CASSLGEGDTPNYGYTF.

The rearrangement uses TRBV2 and TRBJ2-6; TRBD2 aligns across 7 bases. Germline V gene lookup returns CDR1 SNHLY and CDR2 FYNNEI. Trimming removed 8 bases from V and 1 base from J; junction bases left unmatched: 2. This CDR3 comprises 14 residues. In nucleotides, the CDR3 is TGTGCCAGCCCGGGGGGTTCTGGGGCCAACGTCCTGACTTTC. This codes for CASPGGSGANVLTF.

This chain links TRBV3-1 (or the pseudogene TRBV3-2) with TRBJ1-6; D ambiguous. The CDR3 consists of 13 residues. Germline V CDR1 and CDR2: LGHDT, YNNKEL (reference sequence). Between the trimmed V and J ends, which lost 1 base and 7 bases, there was a span of 5 bases. The CDR3 DNA is TGTGCCAGCAGCCAAGTCGAGAATTCACCCCTCCACTTT. This codes for CASSQVENSPLHF.

V is TRBV4-1 and J is TRBJ2-7, with D unresolved. CDR1 is MGHRA and CDR2 is YSYEKL in the germline V gene. Trimming cost V 2 bases and J 5 bases, with 22 bases left between them. CDR3 size: 17 residues. The CDR3 DNA reads TGCGCCAGCAGCCAACTAGGGCGGAAAGGGAAGGAGCACGAGCAGTACTTC. Its protein is CASSQLGRKGKEHEQYF.

The chain is built from TRBV12-3 or TRBV12-4 and TRBJ2-1; D is unclear. This CDR3 spans 12 amino acids. Trimming removed 2 bases from V and 7 bases from J, with 6 bases in between. Here the CDR3 DNA reads TGTGCCAGCAGTTTATTCGGGAATGAGCAGTTCTTC. This translates into CASSLFGNEQFF.

This sequence joins TRBV19 and TRBJ1-1; D is ambiguous. Trimming removed 5 bases at V and 1 base at J, with 11 bases between. The CDR3 covers 14 residues. CDR1 is LNHDA and CDR2 is SQIVND in the germline V gene (reference sequence). The CDR3 DNA follows: TGTGCCAGTAGTCCTCAGAGGGCGAACACTGAAGCTTTCTTT. The encoded protein is CASSPQRANTEAFF.

The gene calls are TRBV5-8 and TRBJ1-5; D gene unclear. Germline V gene lookup returns CDR1 SGHTS and CDR2 YDEGEE. CDR3 length equals 16 residues. V was pared by 4 bases and J by 3 bases, with 17 bases between. Here the CDR3 reads CASSPGRGWNNQPQHF. Written as DNA, the CDR3 is TGTGCCAGCAGCCCGGGAAGAGGGTGGAACAATCAGCCCCAGCATTTT.

The chain joins TRBV6-5 to TRBJ2-3; D not resolved. The CDR3 runs 11 residues. The V end lost 11 bases, the J end lost 2 bases, and 8 bases lay between the germline ends. Germline CDR1 reads MNHEY; CDR2 reads SVGAGI. CDR3: CAVTFTDTQYF. In DNA, the CDR3 is TGTGCCGTTACTTTCACAGATACGCAGTATTTT.

This clone was detected a few times. The rearrangement joins TRBV29-1 to TRBJ2-7, with D uncertain. With 5 bases removed from V and 6 bases from J, the gap between germline ends came to 11 bases. This CDR3 region has 11 residues. The germline V gene has CDR1 SQVTM and CDR2 ANQGSEA. CDR3 protein: CSVKDPGEQYF. For the CDR3, the DNA is TGCAGCGTTAAGGACCCAGGCGAGCAGTACTTC.

The chain recombines TRBV14 with TRBJ2-7, with D possibly being TRBD2 (7 bases). The V gene lost 4 bases and the J gene lost 6 bases, with 19 bases spanning the gap. CDR1 and CDR2 (germline): SGHDN, FVKESK. This CDR3 region has 15 residues. Here the CDR3 reads CASSPYAGATLEQYF. DNA of the CDR3: TGTGCCAGCAGCCCCTATGCGGGGGCCACCCTCGAGCAGTACTTC.